This T cell receptor beta chain was sequenced during a study of tumor-infiltrating lymphocytes in primary liver carcinoma. Findings of the study overall: Just around 7.5-25% of top clones spanned all five tumor regions. When set against blood, tumors had a significantly higher top-250-clone fraction (p = 0.039). Overlap in tumor-adjacent and tumor-blood pairs fell below that of tumor region pairs.

In regard to this clonotype: Its matching antigen is unknown. One end of the junction varies from germline; a read error may be responsible.

Germline V gene data show CDR1 as SGHAT and CDR2 as FQDESV (reference sequence). The CDR3 extends over 15 amino acids. Between roughly 20 and 32 mg of unsorted bulk tissue served as the source from which RNA and DNA were co-extracted. Tumor regions sampled: superior, inferior, left, right poles, and centre. A constant-region primer served to make TCR beta cDNA from about 500 ng total RNA. Libraries covering TCR beta were generated through three nested multiplex PCR rounds (using a slightly modified ARM-PCR). Researchers ran the first two PCR rounds for ten to eleven cycles each with TRBV1-TRBV30 forward primers and a C-beta reverse primer. TCRdb re-analysed the multiplex PCR reads in MiXCR, keeping a single row per CDR3 protein. The sample contains 95,000 to 150,000 distinct CDR3 sequences, 64% of which appear only once.

The TCR comes from a woman aged 60-70 years with primary liver carcinoma and hepatitis B virus infection. This chain connects TRBV11-1 to TRBJ2-1; 11 nucleotides agree with TRBD2. The sample was liver tumor tissue from sampling region 3. Subset in this sample: tumor region T3, left-lateral pole. The CDR3 spells CVSSLGTSGYSEHFF. As DNA, the CDR3 is TGTGTCAGCAGCTTAGGGACTAGCGGTTACAGTGAGCATTTCTTC.